The 5 T cell receptor beta chains listed next were all sequenced from one sample in a study of T cells in Graves' hyperthyroidism and ophthalmopathy (dated 2019 in TCRdb). The library came from multiplex PCR. Sequencing was carried out with an Illumina HiSeq 2000. The TCR beta CDR3 regions were amplified from RNA transcripts. The first round of RT-PCR for the TCR CDR3 was performed with the HTBI primer set and the Qiagen OneStep RT-PCR kit. Using fastp at Q25 and MiXCR, TCRdb reprocessed the public reads and kept productive beta chains. CDR3 protein duplicates are merged, each entry listing the most common genes and DNA. In all, the sample holds hundreds of thousands of distinct CDR3 sequences, and just under 20% of those were seen once. The ten largest clones take up over 45% of the sample. The sample comprised blood. Every receptor here comes from a man aged 35 to 55 with Graves' ophthalmopathy.

V gene TRBV12-3 or TRBV12-4 combines with J gene TRBJ1-2; maybe TRBD1 (5 bases). This CDR3 spans 13 amino acids. Trimming took off 4 bases at V and 6 bases at J, with 12 bases between the two ends. CDR3 residues: CASSWVRDHGYTF. CDR3 sequence (DNA): TGTGCCAGCAGTTGGGTGAGGGACCATGGCTACACCTTC.

The gene calls are TRBV7-2 and TRBJ2-1; D is perhaps TRBD1 or TRBD2 (5 bases each). Germline CDR1 and CDR2: SGHTA and FQGNSA. The V end lost 5 bases, the J end lost 6 bases, and 14 bases lay between the germline ends. This CDR3 has 14 amino acids. CDR3 sequence reads: CASSPGPVSNEQFF. CDR3 nucleotides: TGTGCCAGCAGCCCGGGACCCGTATCCAATGAGCAGTTCTTC.

This clonotype was seen at least ten times. The rearrangement joins TRBV28 to TRBJ2-7, with D hard to call. The CDR3 spans 12 residues. With 5 bases removed from V and 3 bases from J, the gap between germline ends came to 8 bases. Per the germline V gene, CDR1 is MDHEN and CDR2 is SYDVKM. The CDR3 loop is CASSPQDYEQYF. The CDR3 bases are TGTGCCAGCAGTCCCCAGGACTACGAGCAGTACTTC.

This clonotype was detected many times. This chain links TRBV10-3 with TRBJ2-3, with 11 bases aligning to TRBD2. Losses at the gene ends were 1 base for V and 0 bases for J; bases not matched to a gene: 3. Germline V gene lookup returns CDR1 ENHRY and CDR2 SYGVKD. This CDR3 has 17 residues. The CDR3 spells CAISEFLAGGSTDTQYF. The DNA of the CDR3 is TGTGCCATCAGTGAGTTCCTAGCGGGAGGTAGCACAGATACGCAGTATTTT.

This clonotype has just a few counts. The V gene is TRBV27, the J gene TRBJ1-1; possible D gene TRBD1, 5 bases. Deletions cut 7 bases from V and 2 bases from J, with 20 bases between. CDR1 is MNHEY and CDR2 is SMNVEV in the germline V gene (reference sequence). The CDR3 runs to 16 residues. As DNA, the CDR3 is TGTGCCAGCACCCCTCGCGGGGGGGTCCTCAACACTGAAGCTTTCTTT. This codes for CASTPRGGVLNTEAFF.